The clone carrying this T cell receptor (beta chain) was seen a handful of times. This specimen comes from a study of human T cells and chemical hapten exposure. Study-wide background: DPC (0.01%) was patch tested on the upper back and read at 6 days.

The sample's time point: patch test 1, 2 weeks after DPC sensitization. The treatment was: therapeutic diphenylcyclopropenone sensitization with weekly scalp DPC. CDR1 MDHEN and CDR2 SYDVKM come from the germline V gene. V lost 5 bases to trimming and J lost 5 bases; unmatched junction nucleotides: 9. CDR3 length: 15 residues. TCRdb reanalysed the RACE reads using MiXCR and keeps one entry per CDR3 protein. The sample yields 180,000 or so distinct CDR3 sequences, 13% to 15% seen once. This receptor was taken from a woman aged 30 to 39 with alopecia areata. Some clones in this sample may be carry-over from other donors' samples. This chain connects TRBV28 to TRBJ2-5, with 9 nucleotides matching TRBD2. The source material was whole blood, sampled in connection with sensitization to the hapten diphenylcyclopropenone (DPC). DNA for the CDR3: TGTGCCAGCAGTCGTCCCCAGCTAGCGGGGGAGACCCAGTACTTC. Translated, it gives CASSRPQLAGETQYF.